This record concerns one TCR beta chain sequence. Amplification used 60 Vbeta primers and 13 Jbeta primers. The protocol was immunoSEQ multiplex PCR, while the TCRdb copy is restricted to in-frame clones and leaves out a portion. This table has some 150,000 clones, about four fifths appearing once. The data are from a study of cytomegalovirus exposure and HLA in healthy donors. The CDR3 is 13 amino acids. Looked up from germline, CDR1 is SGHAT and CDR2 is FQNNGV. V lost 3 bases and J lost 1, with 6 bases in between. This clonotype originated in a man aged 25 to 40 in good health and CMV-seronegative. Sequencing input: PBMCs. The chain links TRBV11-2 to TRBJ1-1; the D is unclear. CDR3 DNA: TGTGCCAGCAGCTTTTCACAGAACACTGAAGCTTTCTTT. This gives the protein CASSFSQNTEAFF.